Below are 4 T cell receptor beta chains sequenced from a single sample in a study of T cells in Graves' hyperthyroidism and ophthalmopathy. Amplification of TCR beta CDR3 regions used RNA as the template. The study used the HTBI primer set for a first-round RT-PCR of the TCR CDR3. TCRdb processed the multiplex PCR reads anew with MiXCR; each CDR3 protein has one entry. Altogether under 400,000 distinct CDR3 sequences are present, 13% being singletons, with the ten largest covering 9.2%. The sequencing input was blood. All receptors derive from a woman aged 18-30 years with Graves' hyperthyroidism.

This clonotype has at least ten counts. This chain joins TRBV3-1 and TRBJ2-4, with D possibly matching TRBD1 (5 bases). Germline V lookup: CDR1 LGHDT, CDR2 YNNKEL (reference sequence). Trimming pared 1 base from V and 8 bases from J, leaving 18 bases between. The CDR3 length is 16 residues. The CDR3 DNA reads as TGTGCCAGCAGCCAAGCCCTAGGGGTCGGTCGGGACATTCAGTACTTC. Protein: CASSQALGVGRDIQYF.

This clonotype was seen many times. The gene calls are TRBV7-2 and TRBJ2-3; tentatively, D is TRBD2 (5 bases). V was pared by 4 bases and J by 11 bases, with 19 bases between. This CDR3 has 14 amino acids. Germline assignment: CDR1 SGHTA and CDR2 FQGNSA. The CDR3 sequence is CASSSIIPDLVQYF. The CDR3 nucleotides read TGTGCCAGCAGCTCTATAATTCCGGACTTGGTGCAGTATTTT.

This clonotype was counted ten times or more. The chain recombines TRBV3-1 with TRBJ2-7, with D unresolved. Per germline, CDR1 LGHDT and CDR2 YNNKEL (reference sequence). The CDR3 is made up of 16 amino acids. V lost 0 bases to trimming and J lost 9 bases, with 21 bases between them. The CDR3 is CASSQDRPSSLDLQYF. The CDR3 DNA sequence: TGTGCCAGCAGCCAAGACCGCCCTTCTTCACTGGATTTGCAGTACTTC.

This clonotype was seen repeatedly, ten times or more. The chain joins TRBV28 to TRBJ1-2, with 7 bases matching TRBD1. CDR3 length: 15 amino acids. Looked up from germline, CDR1 is MDHEN and CDR2 is SYDVKM. The trim removed 10 bases at V and 1 base at J, leaving 12 bases unmatched. The CDR3 sequence is CATVSRGGFNYGYTF. The CDR3, as DNA: TGTGCCACCGTATCCAGGGGGGGATTTAACTATGGCTACACCTTC.